These T cell receptor beta chains were read from a single sample in a study of human T cells and chemical hapten exposure. TCRdb fed the RACE reads into MiXCR, producing one record per CDR3 protein. The sample has some 380,000 distinct CDR3 sequences, roughly 4.8% seen once. The sample was whole blood, taken in connection with sensitization to the hapten diphenylcyclopropenone (DPC). These receptors all come from a woman between 45 and 60 years old with alopecia areata. Some clones in this sample may be carry-over from other donors' samples. Both conserved end residues are part of each CDR3. The D gene is left open where the match is weak. Sizes are listed as once, few, many, or a class for an expanded clone.

abundance	v_gene	d_gene	j_gene	CDR3nt	CDR3aa
many	TRBV2	-	TRBJ1-5	TGTGCCAGCAGTGAATACCGCGTCCTTAATCAGCCCCAGCATTTT	CASSEYRVLNQPQHF
many	TRBV7-8	-	TRBJ2-2	TGTGCCAGCAGCTTATTTGCCGGGGAGCTGTTTTTT	CASSLFAGELFF
many	TRBV12-3/TRBV12-4	-	TRBJ2-7	TGTGCCAGCAGTCAGCAAGCAGGGCCGGGTCCGAACGAGCAGTACTTC	CASSQQAGPGPNEQYF
many	TRBV3-1	-	TRBJ2-6	TGTGCCAGCAGGGGAGCTGGGGCCAACGTCCTGACTTTC	CASRGAGANVLTF
many	TRBV29-1	TRBD1	TRBJ1-4	TGCAGCGCCCAAAGGACAGGGGGTAATGAAAAACTGTTTTTT	CSAQRTGGNEKLFF
many	TRBV20-1	-	TRBJ1-2	TGCAGTGCGAGGAGGGGAGACGGCTACACCTTC	CSARRGDGYTF
many	TRBV14	TRBD1	TRBJ2-4	TGTGCCAGCAGCCCCCGACAGGGGCTAAACATTCAGTACTTC	CASSPRQGLNIQYF
few	TRBV28	-	TRBJ2-2	TGTGCCAGCAGTTCTTTCACTCTAACAGGGACTGGGACCGGGGAGCTGTTTTTT	CASSSFTLTGTGTGELFF
few	TRBV12-3/TRBV12-4	-	TRBJ1-2	TGTGCCAGCAGTTTGGGGGACCTCTACTATGGCTACACCTTC	CASSLGDLYYGYTF
few	TRBV12-3/TRBV12-4	-	TRBJ2-7	TGTGCCAGCACCCCTGGGGGCTTTATCTACGAGCAGTACTTC	CASTPGGFIYEQYF
many	TRBV5-5	-	TRBJ1-5	TGTGCCAGCAGCTTAGCAGGGAATAGCAATCAGCCCCAGCATTTT	CASSLAGNSNQPQHF